A single sample is the source of the 23 T cell receptor beta chains below, sequenced in a study of CD8+ T cells in alopecia areata. Extracted RNA was reverse transcribed into cDNA, the sequencing template. Profiled with immunoSEQ multiplex PCR; TCRdb holds only in-frame clones, not every one. The sample contains under 350,000 clones, none of them singletons. Separation of pooled cutaneous lymph node cells was by sorting with CD4, CD8alpha, NKG2D, NKG2ACE and other markers. The sequencing input was CD4+ T cells sorted from a lymph node. These receptor sequences come from a C3H/HeJ mouse with alopecia areata. This strain has MHC haplotype H2-k.

A note on this clone: This may be a read error, as it is one base from a much larger clone. Genes here carry mouse names. The CDR3 end is not reached by the read, which stops 4 residues before it; the germline J gene fills it in. The chain joins TRBV13-3 to TRBJ1-2, with 9 bases matching TRBD1. This CDR3 spans 13 amino acids. Trimming took 5 bases from V and 3 from J; bases not matched to a gene: 2. The V gene's germline CDR1 is NNHDY and CDR2 SYVADS. The CDR3 DNA, read in part, is TGTGCCAGCAGGGACAGGGGATACTCC. It yields the protein CASRDRGYS. The whole CDR3 protein reads CASRDRGYSDYTF.

Comment on this clone: Gene names refer to mouse genes. Read coverage stops 4 residues before the CDR3 terminus; the germline J gene supplies the remainder. The gene calls are TRBV1 and TRBJ2-1; tentative D call: TRBD1 (6 bases). V shed 1 base and J shed 3 bases, with 13 bases lying between them. Germline V gene sequence: CDR1 NSQYPW, CDR2 LRSPGD (reference sequence). CDR3 size: 16 residues. The CDR3 DNA, read in part, is TGCACCTGCAGTGCAGGAAGGGACACGGGCTATGCT. It is translated as CTCSAGRDTGYA. The complete CDR3 protein is CTCSAGRDTGYAEQFF. Complete variable domain (other parts from reference TRBV1 and TRBJ2-1): VTLLEQNPRWRLVPRGQAVNLRCILKNSQYPWMSWYQQDLQKQLQWLFTLRSPGDKEVKSLPGADYLATRVTDTELRLQVANMSQGRTLYCTCSAGRDTGYAEQFFGPGTRLTVL.

The table lists this clone with a few counts. Gene labels here are mouse ones. The missing CDR3 end, 4 residues past where the read stops, is filled in from the germline J gene. V is TRBV13-3 and J is TRBJ2-2, with D perhaps TRBD1 (5 bases). Germline V gene lookup returns CDR1 NNHDY and CDR2 SYVADS. This CDR3 has 14 amino acids. The V end was cut by 2 bases, the J end by 3 bases, with 8 bases between. The covered CDR3 bases are TGTGCCAGCAGTGAGCAGGGATACACCGGG. Translating gives CASSEQGYTG. The complete CDR3 sequence is CASSEQGYTGQLYF.

There are a few counts of this clone. The listed genes are named as in mouse. With the read ending 4 residues before the CDR3 end, the germline J gene is used to fill in that end. This rearrangement joins TRBV19 to TRBJ2-2; D is possibly TRBD1 (6 bases). Trimming took off 4 bases at V and 0 bases at J, with 13 bases between the two ends. The CDR3 is made up of 16 amino acids. In germline, CDR1 is FNHDT, CDR2 SITEND (reference sequence). CDR3 bases read: TGTGCCAGCAGTCCAACGGGACAACCAAACACCGGG. Protein product: CASSPTGQPNTG. The complete CDR3 protein is CASSPTGQPNTGQLYF.

This clone was seen more than once but under ten times. These gene names are mouse names. The read ends 4 residues early relative to the CDR3; the germline J gene fills the gap. The chain recombines TRBV13-3 with TRBJ2-7; TRBD1 might be the D (6 bases). The CDR3 loop spans 14 amino acids. V lost 2 bases and J 0 bases, leaving 9 bases between the germline ends. Germline assignment: CDR1 NNHDY and CDR2 SYVADS. The CDR3 here is CASSEWDNSYEQYF. CDR3 DNA (partial): TGTGCCAGCAGTGAATGGGACAACTCCTAT.

This clone was detected a few times. Germline and genes here are mouse. The same CDR3 arises from other DNA sequences in this sample as well. The CDR3 is CASTQGANTEVFF. Incomplete CDR3 DNA: TGTGCCAGCACTCAGGGGGCAAACACA. The gene calls are TRBV13-1 and TRBJ1-1; 7 bases are shared with TRBD1. The read ends 4 residues before the CDR3 terminus; that terminus is restored from the germline J gene. Germline assignment: CDR1 NSHNY and CDR2 SYGAGN. CDR3 size: 13 residues. The V and J ends lost 6 bases and 0 bases, in that order; junction bases with no gene match: 2.

On this clone itself: Here the gene names and germline are mouse. The read falls 4 residues short of the CDR3 end, and the missing part is taken from the germline J gene. The chain combines TRBV19 with TRBJ2-1, with 11 bases identical to TRBD1. Trimming took 2 bases from V and 6 from J; bases not matched to a gene: 4. Germline CDR1 reads FNHDT; CDR2 reads SITEND (reference sequence). This CDR3 region has 15 residues. Incomplete CDR3 DNA: TGTGCCAGCAGTATCGTGGACAGGGGGCTTGCT. Translating gives CASSIVDRGLA. The CDR3 reads in full as CASSIVDRGLAEQFF.

This clone was seen more than once but under ten times. The gene symbols are mouse symbols. The CDR3 end falls 3 residues outside the read, so it is completed with the germline J gene. The V call is TRBV19, the J call TRBJ1-6; D possibly corresponds to TRBD1 (6 bases). TRBJ1-6 is flagged as an ORF with uncertain function. The germline V and J ends were trimmed by 5 bases and 0 bases, with 9 bases remaining between them. The CDR3 totals 15 residues. Germline CDR1 and CDR2: FNHDT and SITEND (reference sequence). The DNA read from the CDR3 is TGTGCCAGCAGGGGGGACATTTCCTATAATTCGCCC. Translating it yields CASRGDISYNSP. The whole CDR3 reads CASRGDISYNSPLYF.

This clone was observed a handful of times. The germline and genes are mouse ones. The read finishes 4 residues shy of the CDR3 end, and the germline J gene is used to complete it. The chain recombines TRBV19 with TRBJ2-2; 8 bases line up with TRBD2. Germline-derived CDR1 and CDR2 are FNHDT and SITEND (reference sequence). Trimming at V came to 4 bases and at J to 0 bases, leaving 2 bases not matched to a gene. This CDR3 spans 15 amino acids. The CDR3 protein is CASSHWGTNTGQLYF. CDR3 DNA, as far as it was read: TGTGCCAGCAGTCACTGGGGGACAAACACCGGG. Together with reference TRBV19 and TRBJ2-2, the CDR3 gives the full variable domain: GGIITQTPKFLIGQEGQKLTLKCQQNFNHDTMYWYRQDSGKGLRLIYYSITENDLQKGDLSEGYDASREKKSSFSLTVTSAQKNEMAVFLCASSHWGTNTGQLYFGEGSKLTVL.

Worth noting for this clone: The gene names here belong to mouse. The sequenced fragment ends 4 residues before the CDR3 boundary, so the rest is inferred from the germline J gene. Other DNA sequences from this sample encode an identical CDR3 as well. The chain recombines TRBV5 with TRBJ2-7, with TRBD2 matching 10 bases. CDR3 size: 14 residues. Germline V lookup: CDR1 LGHNA, CDR2 YNLKQL (reference sequence). The CDR3 DNA, read in part, is TGTGCCAGCAGCCAAAGGACTGGGGGTTAT. Residues: CASSQRTGGY. From start to end, the CDR3 is CASSQRTGGYEQYF.

As regards this clone: These gene names are mouse names. Sequencing ends 4 residues short of the CDR3 end; the germline J gene provides the rest. V gene TRBV5 combines with J gene TRBJ2-5, with 7 positions matching TRBD1. Trimming took 2 bases from V and 2 from J; bases not matched to a gene: 4. This CDR3 region has 15 residues. Germline values: CDR1 LGHNA, CDR2 YNLKQL (reference sequence). CDR3: CASSQTGTVQDTQYF. The sequenced part of the CDR3 DNA is TGTGCCAGCAGCCAAACCGGGACAGTCCAAGAC.

Regarding this clone: The gene names given are mouse names. The read comes to an end 4 residues before the CDR3 does, leaving the germline J gene to fill in the end. The chain employs TRBV2 and TRBJ2-5, with D perhaps TRBD1 (5 bases). Germline V gene lookup returns CDR1 LGHNA and CDR2 YSYQKL. Trimming pared 1 base from V and 0 bases from J, leaving 8 bases between. CDR3 length: 15 amino acids. CDR3 DNA, as far as it was read: TGTGCCAGCAGCCAAGGGACAATTAACCAAGAC. It yields the protein CASSQGTINQD. The full CDR3 protein reads CASSQGTINQDTQYF.

This clone was counted a few times. A read error may explain this, as a much larger clone is one base away. Gene names follow the mouse nomenclature. Read sequence stops 4 residues before the CDR3 end, and the germline J gene provides the missing end. The chain combines TRBV13-3 with TRBJ1-1; D remains unclear. V was shortened by 5 bases and J by 0 bases, with 5 bases between the two germline ends. The V gene's germline CDR1 is NNHDY and CDR2 SYVADS. The length of the CDR3 is 12 residues. CDR3 DNA (partial): TGTGCCAGCAGCCAAACAAACACA. Its protein is CASSQTNT. The full CDR3 protein reads CASSQTNTEVFF.

On this clone: Each gene name is a mouse one. The read halts 4 residues ahead of the CDR3 end, with the missing end drawn from the germline J gene. The sample contains more than one DNA sequence encoding this CDR3. The chain couples TRBV1 to TRBJ1-2; D gene uncertain. Trimming took 0 bases from V and 0 from J, leaving 8 bases between them. There are 15 residues in the CDR3. Looked up from germline, CDR1 is NSQYPW and CDR2 is LRSPGD (reference sequence). The sequenced CDR3 bases are TGCACCTGCAGTGCAGATCTCACAGCAAACTCC. Translation gives CTCSADLTANS. The whole CDR3 region reads CTCSADLTANSDYTF. Combining the CDR3 with reference TRBV1 and TRBJ1-2 gives the whole variable domain VTLLEQNPRWRLVPRGQAVNLRCILKNSQYPWMSWYQQDLQKQLQWLFTLRSPGDKEVKSLPGADYLATRVTDTELRLQVANMSQGRTLYCTCSADLTANSDYTFGSGTRLLVI.

The table lists this clone with a few counts. The listed genes are named as in mouse. The read is 4 residues too short to cover the CDR3 end, so that end is filled in from the germline J gene. The genes are TRBV13-2 and TRBJ2-3; 8 bases map to TRBD2. Trimming took 1 base from V and 4 from J; bases not matched to a gene: 5. The length of the CDR3 is 15 residues. Germline lookup yields CDR1 NNHNN and CDR2 SYGAGS (reference sequence). The sequenced CDR3 bases are TGTGCCAGCGGTGATTCCTGGGGGGCCTCAGAA. It encodes CASGDSWGASE. The full CDR3 protein reads CASGDSWGASETLYF.

The sample holds a few counts of this clone. These gene names are mouse names. The observed sequence ends 4 residues before the CDR3 terminus, with the missing tail filled in from the germline J gene. The rearrangement uses TRBV13-1 and TRBJ2-3; TRBD2 aligns across 13 bases. Looked up from germline, CDR1 is NSHNY and CDR2 is SYGAGN. The CDR3 runs to 17 residues. J lost 4 bases, V lost 4 bases, and 9 bases had no gene match. The CDR3 bases that were read are TGTGCCAGCAGTCCCGGGACTGGGGGGGGAGGTTCAGAA. This sequence encodes CASSPGTGGGGSE. The full-length CDR3 reads as CASSPGTGGGGSETLYF.

This clone was seen only a few times. Genes and germline are mouse. The read finishes 4 residues shy of the CDR3 end, and the germline J gene is used to complete it. J is TRBJ2-7 and V is TRBV13-1; a possible D gene is TRBD1 (7 bases). Trimming stripped 2 bases from V and 0 bases from J, with 9 bases between. Germline V gives CDR1 NSHNY, CDR2 SYGAGN. The CDR3 runs 14 residues. The CDR3 spells CASSDRGVSYEQYF. The covered CDR3 bases are TGTGCCAGCAGTGACAGGGGGGTCTCCTAT.

Notes on this clone: Any gene name here is a mouse gene name. The read gets to within 3 residues of the CDR3 end, and the germline J gene fills in the rest. The rearrangement uses TRBV13-1 and TRBJ1-6; TRBD1 aligns across 7 bases. TRBJ1-6 falls under the ORF class, with uncertain function. Per the germline V gene, CDR1 is NSHNY and CDR2 is SYGAGN. J gave up 6 bases and V 3 bases, and 3 bases lay outside the gene matches. The CDR3 runs 14 residues. The CDR3 sequence: CASSGGTVNSPLYF. The CDR3 bases that were read are TGTGCCAGCAGTGGCGGGACAGTTAATTCGCCC.

Of note for this clone: Gene names and germline match the mouse. The sequenced fragment ends 4 residues before the CDR3 boundary, so the rest is inferred from the germline J gene. Other nucleotide sequences in the sample specify the same CDR3. The genes are TRBV5 and TRBJ1-1; a weak D match, TRBD1 (5 bases). CDR1 is LGHNA and CDR2 is YNLKQL in the germline V gene (reference sequence). Trimming shortened V by 1 base and J by 0 bases, and 6 bases separated the two germline ends. The CDR3 spans 14 residues. The part of the CDR3 DNA that was read is TGTGCCAGCAGCCAAGTGGGACAGAACACA. It encodes CASSQVGQNT. The whole CDR3 sequence is CASSQVGQNTEVFF.

This clone was seen more than once but under ten times. The germline and genes are mouse ones. Read data end 4 residues before the CDR3 end; the end is taken from the germline J gene. Distinct nucleotide sequences in the sample also encode this CDR3. The gene calls are TRBV13-2 and TRBJ1-2, with 10 bases matching TRBD1. With V trimmed by 5 bases and J by 2 bases, 3 bases remained unmatched. CDR1 NNHNN and CDR2 SYGAGS come from the germline V gene (reference sequence). This CDR3 is built from 14 residues. CDR3 protein: CASGTGGANSDYTF. Partial CDR3 DNA: TGTGCCAGCGGGACAGGGGGCGCGAACTCC.

Concerning this clone itself: These gene names are mouse names. The CDR3 is cut off 4 residues early in the read; its end comes from the germline J gene. This chain uses TRBV13-1 with TRBJ1-1, with 9 bases aligning to TRBD1. CDR3 size: 14 residues. Germline V CDR1 and CDR2: NSHNY, SYGAGN. Trimming removed 3 bases from V and 4 bases from J; junction bases left unmatched: 4. The CDR3 reads CASSGDREGTEVFF. The DNA read from the CDR3 is TGTGCCAGCAGTGGGGACAGGGAGGGCACA.

On this clone itself: Here the gene names and germline are mouse. At the DNA level, this CDR3 is encoded by other sequences in the same sample as well. Here the CDR3 reads CASRRLGGNTGQLYF. CDR3 DNA (partial): TGTGCCAGCAGGCGACTGGGGGGGAACACCGGG. The chain is built from TRBV13-1 and TRBJ2-2, with TRBD2 matching over 11 bases. The sequenced fragment ends 4 residues before the CDR3 boundary, so the rest is inferred from the germline J gene. The CDR3 has 15 residues. CDR1 is NSHNY and CDR2 is SYGAGN in the germline V gene. V shed 5 bases and J 2 bases; nucleotides not matched to a gene: 2.

A note on this clone: Gene names denote mouse genes. The CDR3 is cut off 4 residues early in the read; its end comes from the germline J gene. J is TRBJ1-2 and V is TRBV14; D may be TRBD1 (6 bases). The V gene lost 5 bases and the J gene lost 0 bases, with 11 bases spanning the gap. The CDR3 sequence is 14 residues long. CDR1 and CDR2 from the germline V gene are SGHDT and FRDEAV. Incomplete CDR3 DNA: TGTGCCAGCAGACGACAGGATGCAAACTCC. It codes for CASRRQDANS. The full CDR3 protein reads CASRRQDANSDYTF.